One TCR beta chain is described in this entry. Its antigen is not known. The authors carried out high-throughput sequencing of TCR beta. They applied it to CD8+ and CD4+ T cells obtained from blood. TEMRA cells were FACS-enriched, unlike CD8+ and CD4+ T cells, which were negatively isolated. These data belong to a study of CD8 T cells in Susac syndrome. Study outcomes and limitations: It was acknowledged by the study that relatively few individuals were included in its TCR sequencing and HLA analysis.

J was trimmed by 4 bases and V by 2 bases; bases with no gene match: 7. The CDR3 is 15 residues long. Germline V lookup: CDR1 SQVTM, CDR2 ANQGSEA. The RNA, 0.5 to 1 ug, was put through reverse transcription using random hexamers. The CDR3 of TCR beta was amplified by immunoSEQ multiplex PCR across 54 Vbeta and 13 Jbeta. Via MiXCR, TCRdb re-called the immunoSEQ multiplex PCR reads, giving one row per CDR3 protein. The sample shows roughly 200,000 distinct CDR3 sequences, over 85% of them seen only once. The chain employs TRBV29-1 and TRBJ2-1; TRBD2 aligns across 8 bases. Sample: CD4+ T cells from PBMCs. This clonotype originated in a human donor in good health. The CDR3 bases are TGCAGCGTTGAATCGGGCGGGGGGAAGTACAATGAGCAGTTCTTC. Its protein is CSVESGGGKYNEQFF.